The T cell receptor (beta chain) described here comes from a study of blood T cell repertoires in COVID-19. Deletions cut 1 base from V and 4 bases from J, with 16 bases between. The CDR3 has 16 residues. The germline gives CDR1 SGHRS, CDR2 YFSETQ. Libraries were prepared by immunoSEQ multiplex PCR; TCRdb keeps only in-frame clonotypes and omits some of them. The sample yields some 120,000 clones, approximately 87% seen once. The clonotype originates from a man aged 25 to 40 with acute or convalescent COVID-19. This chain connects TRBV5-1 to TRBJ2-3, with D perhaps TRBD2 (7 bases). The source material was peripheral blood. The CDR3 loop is CASSLIGGQGADTQYF. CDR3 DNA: TGCGCCAGCAGCTTGATCGGGGGGCAAGGAGCAGATACGCAGTATTTT.